This TCR beta chain comes out of a study of post-analysis software for immune sequencing data. Study details: The patients showed relapsing-remitting, secondary progressive and progressive-relapsing multiple sclerosis courses.

General study findings and limits: TRBV5-6, TRBV5-1 and TRBV20-1 were among a few TRBV segments more frequent in patients than controls. Compared against controls, patients with multiple sclerosis displayed significantly lower normalized Chao1 diversity.

This clonotype was counted many times. The antigen is undetermined. There are 15 residues in the CDR3. CDR1 is SGHDN, CDR2 FVKESK, per germline. With 4 bases removed from V and 9 bases from J, the gap between germline ends came to 19 bases. Tagging with unique molecular identifiers was a feature of the TCR beta cDNA libraries. Between about 0.9 and 11 million T cells gave rise to some 470,000 cDNA molecules. TCRdb itself ran the PCR reads through MiXCR, one entry per CDR3 protein. The sample records about 190,000 distinct CDR3 sequences, 29% being singletons. The chain joins TRBV14 to TRBJ2-1, with D possibly being TRBD2 (7 bases). This TCR came from a girl younger than 18 with multiple sclerosis. Sequenced material: blood. CDR3 residues: CASSPRPGGPSEQFF. The CDR3 DNA reads TGTGCCAGCAGCCCCCGCCCCGGGGGGCCGAGTGAGCAGTTCTTC.